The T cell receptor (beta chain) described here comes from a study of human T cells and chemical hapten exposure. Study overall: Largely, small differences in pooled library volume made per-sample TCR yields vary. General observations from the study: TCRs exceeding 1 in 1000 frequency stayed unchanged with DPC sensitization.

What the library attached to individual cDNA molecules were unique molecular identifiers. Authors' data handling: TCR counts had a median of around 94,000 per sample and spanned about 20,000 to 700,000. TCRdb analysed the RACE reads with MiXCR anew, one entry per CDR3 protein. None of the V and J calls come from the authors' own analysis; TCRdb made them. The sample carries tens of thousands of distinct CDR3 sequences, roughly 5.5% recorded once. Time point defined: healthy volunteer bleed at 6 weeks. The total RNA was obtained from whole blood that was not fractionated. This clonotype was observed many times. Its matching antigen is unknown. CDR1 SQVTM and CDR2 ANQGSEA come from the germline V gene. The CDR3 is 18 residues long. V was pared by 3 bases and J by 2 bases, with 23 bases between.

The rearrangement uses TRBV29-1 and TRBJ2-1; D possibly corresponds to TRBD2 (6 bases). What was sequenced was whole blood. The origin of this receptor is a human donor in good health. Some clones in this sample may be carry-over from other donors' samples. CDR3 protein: CSVEREPGRESAYNEQFF. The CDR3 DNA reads TGCAGCGTTGAGCGGGAACCCGGCCGAGAGAGCGCCTACAATGAGCAGTTCTTC.